The following is a TCR beta chain sequence with its context. The antigen is undetermined. One end of the junction fails to match germline, which may point to a read error. Three rounds of nested PCR, following a modified ARM-PCR protocol, produced the TCRbeta library. Via MiXCR, TCRdb re-called the multiplex PCR reads, giving one row per CDR3 protein. The table lists tens of thousands of distinct CDR3 sequences, about 61% of them singletons. The record originates from a study of tumor and adjacent non-tumor tissue in lung cancer. Background on the study: Stage I to III disease affected 9 to 10 men and 5 women aged about 31 to 85. Each sample yielded 3.9 million or so productive TCRbeta reads on average.

Regarding the study as a whole: Shorter survival was associated with higher TCR diversity in tumors. Compared with tumor, normal lung showed significantly lower TCR diversity.

The CDR3 runs 14 residues. Germline values: CDR1 MNHEY, CDR2 SVGAGI. RNA was extracted from bulk tissue without any cell sorting. This non-tumor lung sample came from over 3 cm beyond the tumor edge. This sequence joins TRBV6-5 and TRBJ1-5; possibly TRBD1 for D (5 bases). The specimen was distant non-tumor lung tissue. This TCR derives from a man in his 70s with non-small cell lung cancer. The CDR3 DNA reads as TGTGCCACCCGTCAGGGATTAAGCAATCAGCCCCAACATTTT. Translation: CATRQGLSNQPQHF.